This T cell receptor (beta chain) comes out of a study of T cell repertoires in cytomegalovirus infection. Study-wide background: CMV epitopes used comprised recently identified HLA-C-restricted ones and well-studied HLA-B-restricted ones. Based on public TCR beta signatures, there were indications of CMV infection and of a matching HLA type.

Notes on the study in general: Pooled public TCR beta family frequency picked out CMV carriers with the relevant HLA. CMV-specific HLA-C-restricted TCR beta clonotypes dominated the ex vivo response.

Regarding this clonotype: The antigen is unknown.

V lost 5 bases and J lost 4, with 17 bases in between. The CDR3 runs 15 residues. From germline, CDR1 is PRHDT and CDR2 FYEKMQ (reference sequence). TCRdb ran MiXCR on the reads and lists one entry per CDR3 protein. The repertoire holds around 85,000 distinct CDR3 sequences, with 45% to 55% as singletons. The chain links TRBV13 to TRBJ1-1; D uncertain. The sequence came from a human donor in good health (CMV status not recorded). Some clones in this sample may be carry-over from other donors' samples. The input for sequencing was CD8+ T cells from cultured PBMCs, taken from culture after CMV antigen stimulation. CDR3 nucleotide sequence: TGTGCCAGCAGCCCCCGGGGTTTTAAGGTCACTGAAGCTTTCTTT. This codes for CASSPRGFKVTEAFF.